These 20 T cell receptor beta chains originate from one sample sequenced in a study of cytotoxic CD8 clonotypes in ibrutinib-treated CLL. Generated by immunoSEQ multiplex PCR, the TCRdb table keeps only in-frame clones and is missing some. Of over 140,000 clones in the sample, 80% are singletons; the top ten hold 7.5% to 9%. The sequenced sample was PBMCs, obtained after 36 months of ibrutinib treatment. The receptors derive from a human donor with chronic lymphocytic leukemia.

This chain uses TRBV19 with TRBJ2-1; D is unresolved. V dropped 4 bases and J dropped 0 bases, with 13 bases sitting between them. The CDR3 runs 16 residues. Germline V gene lookup returns CDR1 LNHDA and CDR2 SQIVND (reference sequence). The CDR3 loop is CASSTEAADSYNEQFF. CDR3 in DNA: TGTGCCAGTAGTACCGAGGCGGCGGACTCCTACAATGAGCAGTTCTTC.

Notes on this clone: The sample carries other DNA sequences with the same CDR3. The chain recombines TRBV5-1 with TRBJ2-5, with a tentative D call TRBD1 (5 bases). The CDR3 has 14 amino acids. Germline assignment: CDR1 SGHRS and CDR2 YFSETQ. The V gene lost 0 bases and the J gene lost 2 bases, with 8 bases spanning the gap. The CDR3 bases are TGCGCCAGCAGCTTGGGTCAGGGTCAAGAGACCCAGTACTTC. Translated: CASSLGQGQETQYF.

In its sample, this clone was seen once. The gene calls are TRBV6-1 and TRBJ1-5; D not certain. V dropped 7 bases and J dropped 7 bases, with 11 bases sitting between them. The CDR3 sequence is 12 residues long. In germline, CDR1 is MNHNS, CDR2 SASEGT. DNA for the CDR3: TGTGCCAGCAAGAGGGAAGACCAGCCCCAGCATTTT. It specifies CASKREDQPQHF.

The chain joins TRBV18 to TRBJ2-3; TRBD2 aligns across 13 bases. V shed 3 bases, J shed 6 bases, and the junction held 3 bases outside the gene matches. Germline CDR1 KGHSH, CDR2 LQKENI. CDR3 length equals 15 residues. The CDR3 region is CASSPGLAGSDTQYF. The CDR3 nucleotides read TGTGCCAGCTCACCGGGACTAGCGGGATCCGATACGCAGTATTTT.

The chain uses TRBV14 and TRBJ2-7; tentative D call: TRBD1 (5 bases). CDR1 is SGHDN and CDR2 is FVKESK in the germline V gene. V was shortened by 0 bases and J by 2 bases, with 14 bases between the two germline ends. The CDR3 has 16 amino acids. CDR3 DNA sequence: TGTGCCAGCAGCCAAGATCGTCCTGAAGGGGCCTACGAGCAGTACTTC. This codes for CASSQDRPEGAYEQYF. The full variable domain, completed using reference TRBV14 and TRBJ2-7, is EAGVTQFPSHSVIEKGQTVTLRCDPISGHDNLYWYRRVMGKEIKFLLHFVKESKQDESGMPNNRFLAERTGGTYSTLKVQPAELEDSGVYFCASSQDRPEGAYEQYFGPGTRLTVT.

The V and J genes are TRBV4-1 and TRBJ1-6, with 9 positions matching TRBD1. This CDR3 has 19 residues. Per germline, CDR1 MGHRA and CDR2 YSYEKL. Trimming removed 5 bases from V and 7 bases from J; junction bases left unmatched: 18. CDR3 amino acids: CASSKRPGQGVDSNSPLHF. Here the CDR3 DNA reads TGCGCCAGCAGCAAGAGGCCGGGACAGGGCGTTGACTCCAATTCACCCCTCCACTTT.

This sequence joins TRBV30 and TRBJ1-5; 10 bases are shared with TRBD1. Germline values: CDR1 GTSNPN, CDR2 SVGIG (reference sequence). V dropped 4 bases and J dropped 0; count of bases not matched to a gene: 9. The CDR3 extends over 17 amino acids. The chain's CDR3 is CAWTAGDRGYSNQPQHF. The CDR3, as DNA: TGTGCCTGGACTGCAGGGGACAGGGGCTATAGCAATCAGCCCCAGCATTTT. Complete variable domain (other parts from reference TRBV30 and TRBJ1-5): SQTIHQWPATLVQPVGSPLSLECTVEGTSNPNLYWYRQAAGRGLQLLFYSVGIGQISSEVPQNLSASRPQDRQFILSSKKLLLSDSGFYLCAWTAGDRGYSNQPQHFGDGTRLSIL.

The chain couples TRBV11-2 to TRBJ2-1; a weak D match, TRBD1 (5 bases). The CDR3 length is 17 residues. The germline V gene has CDR1 SGHAT and CDR2 FQNNGV. The V end lost 3 bases, the J end lost 6 bases, and 21 bases lay between the germline ends. CDR3 nucleotide sequence: TGTGCCAGCAGCTTGGCCACGTGGGGCGGCAGGTCCAATGAGCAGTTCTTC. Translated, it gives CASSLATWGGRSNEQFF.

The chain uses TRBV7-9 and TRBJ1-3, with D perhaps TRBD1 (5 bases). The CDR3 is made up of 16 amino acids. With 1 base removed from V and 0 bases from J, the gap between germline ends came to 10 bases. CDR1 is SEHNR and CDR2 is FQNEAQ in the germline V gene (reference sequence). In DNA form, the CDR3 reads TGTGCCAGCAGCTTAGGGCAGGGCCTCTCTGGAAACACCATATATTTT. It specifies CASSLGQGLSGNTIYF.

This sequence joins TRBV4-2 and TRBJ2-2; 8 bases fit TRBD2. The CDR3 spans 16 residues. The V gene end was trimmed by 0 bases and the J gene end by 3 bases; junction bases not matched to a gene: 3. Germline V lookup: CDR1 LGHNA, CDR2 YNFKEQ. The CDR3 nucleotides are TGTGCCAGCAGCCAAGAGATCGGGGGGGACACCGGGGAGCTGTTTTTT. This encodes CASSQEIGGDTGELFF.

V usage is TRBV29-1 and J usage is TRBJ2-5; D might be TRBD2 (5 bases). With 4 bases removed from V and 5 bases from J, the gap between germline ends came to 11 bases. The CDR3 is 12 amino acids. Germline V gene sequence: CDR1 SQVTM, CDR2 ANQGSEA. CDR3 bases: TGCAGCGTTGGAGGGCTCGGGGAGACCCAGTACTTC. It codes for CSVGGLGETQYF. The full variable domain, rest sourced from reference TRBV29-1 and TRBJ2-5, is SAVISQKPSRDICQRGTSLTIQCQVDSQVTMMFWYRQQPGQSLTLIATANQGSEATYESGFVIDKFPISRPNLTFSTLTVSNMSPEDSSIYLCSVGGLGETQYFGPGTRLLVL.

The chain joins TRBV4-1 to TRBJ2-2, with 15 bases matching TRBD2. Germline V gene data show CDR1 as MGHRA and CDR2 as YSYEKL. This CDR3 has 19 amino acids. V gave up 1 base and J gave up 3 bases; unmatched junction bases: 6. CDR3 sequence reads: CASSQAGLAGGLDTGELFF. The DNA of the CDR3 is TGCGCCAGCAGCCAAGCGGGACTAGCGGGGGGTTTGGACACCGGGGAGCTGTTTTTT.

The chain recombines TRBV11-3 with TRBJ2-1, with 15 bases identical to TRBD2. Germline trimming cut 2 bases from V and 8 bases from J; bases unmatched to any gene: 7. Germline loops: CDR1 SGHNT, CDR2 YENEEA. The CDR3 is 17 residues long. The CDR3 nucleotides read TGTGCCAGCAGCTTACCGGGACTAGCGGGAGGAGGCGATGAGCAGTTCTTC. It is translated as CASSLPGLAGGGDEQFF.

The V call is TRBV5-6, the J call TRBJ1-5; D is possibly TRBD1 (5 bases). The V gene's germline CDR1 is SGHDT and CDR2 YYEEEE. Trimming shortened V by 1 base and J by 7 bases, and 9 bases separated the two germline ends. This CDR3 region has 13 residues. CDR3 amino acids: CASSLMGVQPQHF. The CDR3 DNA is TGTGCCAGCAGCTTGATGGGGGTACAGCCCCAGCATTTT.

The V gene is TRBV7-8, the J gene TRBJ1-5, with TRBD1 matching over 8 bases. CDR1 and CDR2 (germline): SGHVS, FQNEAQ. Trimming took 1 base from V and 0 from J; bases not matched to a gene: 2. This CDR3 spans 16 amino acids. In DNA, the CDR3 is TGTGCCAGCAGCTTAGGGACAGGGCATAGCAATCAGCCCCAGCATTTT. As protein: CASSLGTGHSNQPQHF.

The CDR3 here is CASSSALAGRANEQFF. CDR3 DNA sequence: TGTGCCAGCAGCTCGGCCCTAGCGGGACGGGCCAATGAGCAGTTCTTC. The V and J genes are TRBV5-6 and TRBJ2-1, with 9 bases matching TRBD2. The CDR3 length is 16 residues. V lost 3 bases, J lost 6 bases, and 10 bases stayed unmatched. Germline CDR1 and CDR2: SGHDT and YYEEEE.

The chain combines TRBV30 with TRBJ2-2; D unclear. The CDR3 loop spans 13 amino acids. Germline CDR1 GTSNPN, CDR2 SVGIG (reference sequence). The V end lost 2 bases, the J end lost 5 bases, and 9 bases lay between the germline ends. The DNA of the CDR3 is TGTGCCTGGAGTTACGACGGTACCGGGGAGCTGTTTTTT. Translation: CAWSYDGTGELFF.

The CDR3 sequence: CASSAKVGLGNEQFF. DNA for the CDR3: TGTGCCAGCAGCGCGAAGGTTGGGCTCGGCAATGAGCAGTTCTTC. The chain employs TRBV5-6 and TRBJ2-1; D not resolved. The CDR3 spans 15 residues. CDR1 is SGHDT, CDR2 YYEEEE, per germline. Trimming removed 4 bases from V and 6 bases from J, with 17 bases in between.

CDR3 amino acids: CASSPGLAGGLTQYF. The CDR3 DNA reads TGTGCCAGCAGCCCCGGACTAGCGGGGGGGCTTACGCAGTATTTT. The chain is built from TRBV11-2 and TRBJ2-3; 15 nucleotides match TRBD2. The length of the CDR3 is 15 residues. The V gene's germline CDR1 is SGHAT and CDR2 FQNNGV. J lost 8 bases, V lost 5 bases, and 5 bases had no gene match.

This chain links TRBV27 with TRBJ1-2; D unclear. CDR1 is MNHEY and CDR2 is SMNVEV in the germline V gene (reference sequence). V dropped 2 bases and J dropped 4 bases, with 20 bases sitting between them. The length of the CDR3 is 17 residues. CDR3 in DNA: TGTGCCAGCAGTTTAGATGGATTTGAGGGTTTGAGCTATGGCTACACCTTC. This sequence encodes CASSLDGFEGLSYGYTF.